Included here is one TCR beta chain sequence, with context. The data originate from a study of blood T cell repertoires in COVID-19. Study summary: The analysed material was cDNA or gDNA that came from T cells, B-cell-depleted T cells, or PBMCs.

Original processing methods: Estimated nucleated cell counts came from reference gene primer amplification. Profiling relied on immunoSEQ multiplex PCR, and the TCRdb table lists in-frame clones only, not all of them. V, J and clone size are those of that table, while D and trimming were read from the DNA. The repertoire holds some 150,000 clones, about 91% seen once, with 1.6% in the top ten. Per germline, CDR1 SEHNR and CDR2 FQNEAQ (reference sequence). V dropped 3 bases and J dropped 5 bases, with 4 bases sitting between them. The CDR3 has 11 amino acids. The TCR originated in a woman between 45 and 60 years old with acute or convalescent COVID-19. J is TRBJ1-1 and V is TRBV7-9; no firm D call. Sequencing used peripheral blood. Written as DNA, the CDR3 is TGTGCCAGCAGCTTCGGGACTGAAGCTTTCTTT. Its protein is CASSFGTEAFF.